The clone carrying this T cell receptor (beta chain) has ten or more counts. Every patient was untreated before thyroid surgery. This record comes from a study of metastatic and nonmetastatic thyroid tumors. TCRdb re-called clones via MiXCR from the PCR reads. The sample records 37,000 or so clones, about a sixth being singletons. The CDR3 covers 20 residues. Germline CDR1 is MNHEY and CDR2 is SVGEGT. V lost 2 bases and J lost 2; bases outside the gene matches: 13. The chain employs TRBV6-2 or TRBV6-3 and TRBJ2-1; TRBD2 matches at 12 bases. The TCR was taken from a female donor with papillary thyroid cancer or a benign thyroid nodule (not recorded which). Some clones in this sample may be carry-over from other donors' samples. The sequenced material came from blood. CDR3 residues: CASSYDPASGGARAYNEQFF. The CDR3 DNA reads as TGTGCCAGCAGTTACGACCCAGCTAGCGGGGGGGCCAGGGCCTACAATGAGCAGTTCTTC.